This T cell receptor beta chain was observed in a study of early T cells in non-severe SARS-CoV-2 infection. This clonotype has ten or more counts. Tagging with unique molecular identifiers was applied to individual cDNA molecules. TCRdb reanalysed the 5' RACE reads using MiXCR and keeps one entry per CDR3 protein. The sample carries tens of thousands of distinct CDR3 sequences, over 13% recorded once. Sequencing input: whole blood. This clonotype originated in an adult who was a healthcare worker with PCR-confirmed SARS-CoV-2 infection or an uninfected control (not recorded which).

The CDR3 sequence: CASSQDAGGRGGYGYTF. CDR3 nucleotides: TGTGCCAGCAGCCAAGATGCCGGGGGCAGAGGTGGTTATGGCTACACCTTC. The chain joins TRBV3-1 to TRBJ1-2; tentative D call: TRBD1 (6 bases). CDR1 and CDR2 (germline): LGHDT, YNNKEL (reference sequence). There are 17 residues in the CDR3. Trimming left V 0 bases short and J 5 bases short, with 19 bases between.